These T cell receptor beta chains were read from a single sample in a study of early T cells in non-severe SARS-CoV-2 infection. MiXCR, applied by TCRdb to the 5' RACE reads, yields one record per CDR3 protein. Here the sample spans tens of thousands of distinct CDR3 sequences, roughly an eighth being singletons. The sequencing input was whole blood. The receptors come from an adult who was a healthcare worker with PCR-confirmed SARS-CoV-2 infection or an uninfected control (not recorded which). The CDR3 runs from the conserved cysteine through the conserved F or W. The order of the fields is J gene, D gene, V gene, clone size, CDR3 DNA, CDR3 protein. The D gene is left open where the match is weak. A clone size is listed for some rows: how often the clone was seen (once, few, many), or a class if it is expanded.

j_gene: TRBJ2-5; d_gene: .; v_gene: TRBV7-2; abundance: many; CDR3nt: TGTGCCAGCAGCTTTAACGGGCAAGAGACCCAGTACTTC; CDR3aa: CASSFNGQETQYF
j_gene: TRBJ1-1; d_gene: .; v_gene: TRBV9; abundance: .; CDR3nt: TGTGCCAGCAGCCCCCGGACGGACAACACTGAAGCTTTCTTT; CDR3aa: CASSPRTDNTEAFF
j_gene: TRBJ1-1; d_gene: TRBD1; v_gene: TRBV5-1; abundance: many; CDR3nt: TGCGCCAGCAGCTTGGCTCCTACAGGGGCCGGCACTGAAGCTTTCTTT; CDR3aa: CASSLAPTGAGTEAFF
j_gene: TRBJ1-1; d_gene: .; v_gene: TRBV7-8; abundance: many; CDR3nt: TGTGCCAGCAGCTTAGGGGACACTCCCGCTGAAGCTTTCTTT; CDR3aa: CASSLGDTPAEAFF
j_gene: TRBJ2-2; d_gene: .; v_gene: TRBV20-1; abundance: many; CDR3nt: TGCAGTGCTCGGGACTTCGCCGGGGAGCTGTTTTTT; CDR3aa: CSARDFAGELFF
j_gene: TRBJ2-4; d_gene: .; v_gene: TRBV12-3/TRBV12-4; abundance: many; CDR3nt: TGTGCCAGCAGCCCAACAGGGGAGGGAAACATTCAGTACTTC; CDR3aa: CASSPTGEGNIQYF
j_gene: TRBJ2-1; d_gene: TRBD1; v_gene: TRBV28; abundance: .; CDR3nt: TGTGCCAGCAGTTCGGGACAGGGTAAGGATGAGCAGTTCTTC; CDR3aa: CASSSGQGKDEQFF
j_gene: TRBJ1-4; d_gene: TRBD1; v_gene: TRBV18; abundance: many; CDR3nt: TGTGCCAGCTCACTACAGGGGACAACTAATGAAAAACTGTTTTTT; CDR3aa: CASSLQGTTNEKLFF
j_gene: TRBJ2-1; d_gene: .; v_gene: TRBV2; abundance: .; CDR3nt: TGTGCCAGCAGTTCCAATGAGCAGTTCTTC; CDR3aa: CASSSNEQFF
j_gene: TRBJ2-3; d_gene: .; v_gene: TRBV3-1; abundance: few; CDR3nt: TGTGCCAGCAGCCAAGCTAGCACAGATACGCAGTATTTT; CDR3aa: CASSQASTDTQYF
j_gene: TRBJ2-1; d_gene: .; v_gene: TRBV25-1; abundance: .; CDR3nt: TGTGCCAGCAGTGATAGGTTCGTGTCCTACAATGAGCAGTTCTTC; CDR3aa: CASSDRFVSYNEQFF
j_gene: TRBJ2-3; d_gene: .; v_gene: TRBV19; abundance: few; CDR3nt: TGTGCCAGTATGGAGGCTAGCACAGATACGCAGTATTTT; CDR3aa: CASMEASTDTQYF
j_gene: TRBJ2-3; d_gene: .; v_gene: TRBV7-2; abundance: many; CDR3nt: TGTGCCAGCAGCCCCGGGAGCACAGATACGCAGTATTTT; CDR3aa: CASSPGSTDTQYF
j_gene: TRBJ2-5; d_gene: .; v_gene: TRBV18; abundance: .; CDR3nt: TGTGCCAGCTCACACCCCCCCGAGAACCAAGAGACCCAGTACTTC; CDR3aa: CASSHPPENQETQYF
j_gene: TRBJ1-1; d_gene: .; v_gene: TRBV30; abundance: .; CDR3nt: TGTGCCTGGAGTCAACAGGGATTCGCTGAAGCTTTCTTT; CDR3aa: CAWSQQGFAEAFF
j_gene: TRBJ2-5; d_gene: .; v_gene: TRBV11-2; abundance: many; CDR3nt: TGTGCCAGCAGTTTAGGAGAGACCCAGTACTTC; CDR3aa: CASSLGETQYF
j_gene: TRBJ2-1; d_gene: TRBD2; v_gene: TRBV15; abundance: many; CDR3nt: TGTGCCACCAGCATACTAGCGGGAGGTCAGGATGAGCAGTTCTTC; CDR3aa: CATSILAGGQDEQFF
j_gene: TRBJ2-5; d_gene: .; v_gene: TRBV5-1; abundance: many; CDR3nt: TGCGCCAGCAGCTTAACGGCGGGGAAAGAGACCCAGTACTTC; CDR3aa: CASSLTAGKETQYF
j_gene: TRBJ2-7; d_gene: .; v_gene: TRBV9; abundance: many; CDR3nt: TGTGCCAGCAGCGGACAAGGACCGGAGGGGACTCCCTACGAGCAGTACTTC; CDR3aa: CASSGQGPEGTPYEQYF
j_gene: TRBJ2-7; d_gene: .; v_gene: TRBV7-8; abundance: many; CDR3nt: TGTGCCAGCAGCTTAGCCGCGGAGGTAATGTCCTACGAGCAGTACTTC; CDR3aa: CASSLAAEVMSYEQYF
j_gene: TRBJ1-1; d_gene: .; v_gene: TRBV6-5; abundance: many; CDR3nt: TGTGCCAGCAGTTACTCGTCCAGGCCGAACACTGAAGCTTTCTTT; CDR3aa: CASSYSSRPNTEAFF
j_gene: TRBJ2-7; d_gene: TRBD1; v_gene: TRBV7-7; abundance: .; CDR3nt: TGTGCCAGCAGCTACGGACAGGGGAGGTCCTACGAGCAGTACTTC; CDR3aa: CASSYGQGRSYEQYF
j_gene: TRBJ2-3; d_gene: .; v_gene: TRBV6-2/TRBV6-3; abundance: few; CDR3nt: TGTGCCAGCAGCGACGGGCCTTTCACAGATACGCAGTATTTT; CDR3aa: CASSDGPFTDTQYF
j_gene: TRBJ1-1; d_gene: .; v_gene: TRBV10-1; abundance: .; CDR3nt: TGCGCCAGCAGCGATCACGGTGACCAGCTTGCTTTCTTT; CDR3aa: CASSDHGDQLAFF
j_gene: TRBJ1-2; d_gene: .; v_gene: TRBV20-1; abundance: many; CDR3nt: TGCAGTGCTATTAGACAGCCTAACTATGGCTACACCTTC; CDR3aa: CSAIRQPNYGYTF
j_gene: TRBJ2-3; d_gene: .; v_gene: TRBV2; abundance: many; CDR3nt: TGTGCCAGCAGTCGCAGCACAGATACGCAGTATTTT; CDR3aa: CASSRSTDTQYF
j_gene: TRBJ2-5; d_gene: .; v_gene: TRBV2; abundance: .; CDR3nt: TGTGCCAGCAGTGAAGCATTGACAGGCCAGTTTCAGACCCAGTACTTC; CDR3aa: CASSEALTGQFQTQYF
j_gene: TRBJ2-5; d_gene: .; v_gene: TRBV7-9; abundance: .; CDR3nt: TGTGCCAGCAGCTTACAACACTTGGAGACCCAGTACTTC; CDR3aa: CASSLQHLETQYF
j_gene: TRBJ2-1; d_gene: .; v_gene: TRBV7-2; abundance: few; CDR3nt: TGTGCCAGCACCCTCGCCCCCCGGGACCCTCAGTTCTTC; CDR3aa: CASTLAPRDPQFF
j_gene: TRBJ2-7; d_gene: TRBD1; v_gene: TRBV7-3; abundance: many; CDR3nt: TGTGCCAGCAGCCTAGGACCAGGGGGTGTATACGAGCAGTACTTC; CDR3aa: CASSLGPGGVYEQYF
j_gene: TRBJ2-7; d_gene: .; v_gene: TRBV7-9; abundance: .; CDR3nt: TGTGCCAGCAGCCCCCGGGACCGGTCCTACGAGCAGTACTTC; CDR3aa: CASSPRDRSYEQYF
j_gene: TRBJ1-6; d_gene: .; v_gene: TRBV14; abundance: few; CDR3nt: TGTGCCAGCAGCCCGAGCCCGGACTCACCCCTCCACTTT; CDR3aa: CASSPSPDSPLHF
j_gene: TRBJ2-7; d_gene: TRBD2; v_gene: TRBV6-6; abundance: few; CDR3nt: TGTGCCAGCAGTCCGGGGGGGGAGAGCGACGAGCAGTACTTC; CDR3aa: CASSPGGESDEQYF
j_gene: TRBJ1-5; d_gene: .; v_gene: TRBV25-1; abundance: .; CDR3nt: TGTGCCAGCAGCGGAGGTGGGGGGTTATATCAGCCCCAGCATTTT; CDR3aa: CASSGGGGLYQPQHF
j_gene: TRBJ2-3; d_gene: TRBD2; v_gene: TRBV28; abundance: .; CDR3nt: TGTGCCAGCACCCTATCAGCGGGAGGGCCCCCAGATACGCAGTATTTT; CDR3aa: CASTLSAGGPPDTQYF
j_gene: TRBJ2-7; d_gene: .; v_gene: TRBV7-9; abundance: .; CDR3nt: TGTGCCAGCAGATCCCGACTAGGAACGAATTGGGACGAGCAGTACTTC; CDR3aa: CASRSRLGTNWDEQYF
j_gene: TRBJ1-2; d_gene: TRBD1; v_gene: TRBV29-1; abundance: .; CDR3nt: TGCAGCGTAGACAGGGACGTTGGCTACACCTTC; CDR3aa: CSVDRDVGYTF